These T cell receptor beta chains were read from a single sample in a study of T-cell memory formation after mild COVID-19. A single record per CDR3 protein comes from TCRdb applying MiXCR to the 5' RACE reads. The table shows around 390,000 distinct CDR3 sequences, with about 16% occurring only once. Sequencing was carried out using PBMCs or a T cell subset sorted from them (not recorded which). These receptors originate from a man younger than 35 who had mild COVID-19 (a few samples of this study predate the infection). Cell type and time point are not known. The CDR3 runs from the conserved cysteine through the conserved F or W. A D gene is named only where the DNA matches it firmly. A row's size may be missing; if present it is once, few, many or a size class.

many	TRBD1	14	TRBV5-1	TRBJ2-3	TGCGCCAGCAAAGGACAGGGCAGCACAGATACGCAGTATTTT	CASKGQGSTDTQYF
few	TRBD2	15	TRBV20-1	TRBJ2-1	TGCAGTGCTAGTATAGCGGGGGCTAACCACAATGAGCAGTTCTTC	CSASIAGANHNEQFF
few	NA	15	TRBV12-3/TRBV12-4	TRBJ2-1	TGTGCCAGCAGAGAAGGCGGGGGCTTTAACAATGAGCAGTTCTTC	CASREGGGFNNEQFF
NA	NA	17	TRBV7-9	TRBJ1-6	TGTGCCAGCAGCTTAGGGGCGGTGGTGGGGCTGAATTCACCCCTCCACTTT	CASSLGAVVGLNSPLHF
few	TRBD1	16	TRBV5-1	TRBJ2-3	TGCGCCAGCAGCTCCGGACAGGGGACATTCACAGATACGCAGTATTTT	CASSSGQGTFTDTQYF
NA	NA	12	TRBV7-3	TRBJ1-1	TGTGCCAGCAGCATGACAGGAGTAGAAGCTTTCTTT	CASSMTGVEAFF
NA	NA	13	TRBV12-3/TRBV12-4	TRBJ2-5	TGTGCCAGCGGCTCAACTTTTGTGGAGACCCAGTACTTC	CASGSTFVETQYF
few	NA	15	TRBV7-8	TRBJ2-7	TGTGCCAGCAGCTACGGGATGTCGGGCTCCTACGAGCAGTACTTC	CASSYGMSGSYEQYF
few	TRBD2	16	TRBV6-2/TRBV6-3	TRBJ2-1	TGTGCCAGCAGGATATATAGCGGGGGGGTCCACAATGAGCAGTTCTTC	CASRIYSGGVHNEQFF
NA	NA	15	TRBV11-1	TRBJ2-5	TGTGCCAGCAGCCCGCCTATCGGCCCTTGGGAGACCCAGTACTTC	CASSPPIGPWETQYF
many	NA	14	TRBV27	TRBJ2-1	TGTGCCAGCAGTTTAGCGAGCTCCTACAATGAGCAGTTCTTC	CASSLASSYNEQFF
few	NA	15	TRBV6-1	TRBJ2-6	TGTGCCAGTATTATTTCGGGCACTGGGGCCAACGTCCTGACTTTC	CASIISGTGANVLTF
NA	NA	13	TRBV15	TRBJ1-1	TGTGCCACCAGCAGATCTGGGAACACTGAAGCTTTCTTT	CATSRSGNTEAFF
few	NA	15	TRBV19	TRBJ1-5	TGTGCCAGTAGTATTGGTAACGCGGGGAGACAGCCCCAGCATTTT	CASSIGNAGRQPQHF
NA	NA	15	TRBV4-1	TRBJ1-2	TGCGCCAGCAGCCAGGAGGCAACGGTTAACTATGGCTACACCTTC	CASSQEATVNYGYTF
NA	NA	12	TRBV2	TRBJ1-4	TGTGCCAGCAGTGAAGCAGGTGAAAAACTGTTTTTT	CASSEAGEKLFF
NA	TRBD2	15	TRBV28	TRBJ2-3	TGTGCCAGCAGCCCCACGGGGGGAGGGGCGGATACGCAGTATTTT	CASSPTGGGADTQYF
many	NA	12	TRBV12-3/TRBV12-4	TRBJ1-5	TGTGCCAGCAGTTCCCGGAATCAGCCCCAGCATTTT	CASSSRNQPQHF
few	NA	11	TRBV6-2/TRBV6-3	TRBJ1-1	TGTGCCAGCAGCGAGACGAGTGAAGCTTTCTTT	CASSETSEAFF
NA	TRBD1	16	TRBV4-2	TRBJ1-2	TGTGCCAGCAGCCGGACGGGCCGGGACAGAAACTATGGCTACACCTTC	CASSRTGRDRNYGYTF
NA	NA	13	TRBV25-1	TRBJ1-5	TGTGCCAGCAGTGAAAATAGCAATCAGCCCCAGCATTTT	CASSENSNQPQHF
few	NA	12	TRBV6-5	TRBJ1-6	TGTGCCAGCACTGCGGCTAATTCACCCCTCCACTTT	CASTAANSPLHF